The source of this T cell receptor beta chain is a study of beta chain features in type 1 diabetes. The isolated RNA, all of it, was reverse transcribed, so expressed TCRB transcripts were what got sequenced. Deep immunoSEQ sequencing covered naive, central memory and regulatory T cell samples. Sequencing used immunoSEQ multiplex PCR; TCRdb keeps in-frame clones, though not all of them. This table has 350,000 or so clones, around 19% appearing once. Germline assignment: CDR1 LNHDA and CDR2 SQIVND (reference sequence). The CDR3 consists of 11 residues. V was trimmed by 5 bases and J by 6 bases, leaving 8 bases between them. This clone has a handful of counts.

The receptor comes from a woman aged 18-29 years in good health. The sample was naive CD4+ T cells from blood. The V call is TRBV19, the J call TRBJ2-7; D gene unclear. CDR3 region: CASSLHSEQYF. CDR3 coding DNA: TGTGCCAGTAGTCTCCACAGCGAGCAGTACTTC.